This T cell receptor beta chain is from a study of T cells in localized non-small cell lung cancer. Findings and caveats of the study: Uninvolved adjacent lung showed higher T cell clonality than tumor. With higher T cell density in blood came longer overall survival. Of the top 100 tumor clones, median about 56 were in adjacent lung, approximately 29 among its top 100.

To note about this clone: Its matching antigen is unknown.

This CDR3 is built from 18 residues. In germline, CDR1 is LNHDA, CDR2 SQIVND (reference sequence). Unmatched junction bases numbered 7, after V lost 0 bases and J lost 1 base. The method was immunoSEQ multiplex PCR; TCRdb's version includes in-frame clones alone and lacks a portion of them. Of 30,000 or so clones in the sample, 85% to 95% were seen once. This TCR was recovered from a female donor aged 60 or older with stage I lung adenocarcinoma. Sequenced material: peripheral blood, taken before any cancer treatment. The chain employs TRBV19 and TRBJ2-3; 10 bases match TRBD2. The CDR3 DNA reads TGTGCCAGTAGTATAGATCCCAGGACTAGCGGTGGCACAGATACGCAGTATTTT. Translating gives CASSIDPRTSGGTDTQYF.